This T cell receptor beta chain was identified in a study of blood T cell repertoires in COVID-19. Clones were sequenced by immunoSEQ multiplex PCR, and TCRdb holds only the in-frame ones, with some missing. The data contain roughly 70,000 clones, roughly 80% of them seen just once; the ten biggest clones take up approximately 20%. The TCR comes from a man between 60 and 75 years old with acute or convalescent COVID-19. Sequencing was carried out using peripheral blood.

The CDR3: CASSDTSGINEQYF. For the CDR3, the DNA is TGTGCCAGCTCAGACACTAGCGGGATCAACGAGCAGTACTTC. This chain connects TRBV6-6 to TRBJ2-7; 10 nucleotides align to TRBD2. Germline loops: CDR1 MNHNY, CDR2 SVGAGI (reference sequence). The CDR3 has 14 residues. With 8 bases clipped from V and 5 bases from J, the junction kept 9 bases outside the gene matches.